This TCR beta chain is from a study of cytomegalovirus exposure and HLA in healthy donors. Across the whole study: Within the Caucasian-associated ancestry cluster were roughly 81% of the roughly 380 genotyped donors. Broader study findings: High sensitivity and specificity were reportedly achieved when the classifier diagnosed cytomegalovirus status.

Both 60 Vbeta primers and 13 Jbeta primers went into the PCR. Clones were read by immunoSEQ multiplex PCR, and TCRdb kept only the in-frame ones, dropping some. Among more than 60,000 clones listed, around 74% were seen once. Of note for this clone: Its antigen is unknown.

Germline lookup yields CDR1 SNHLY and CDR2 FYNNEI. With 3 bases clipped from V and 8 bases from J, the junction kept 9 bases outside the gene matches. The CDR3 is 15 residues long. The chain recombines TRBV2 with TRBJ2-3, with TRBD2 matching 9 bases. The source is a male donor in good health and CMV-seropositive. Sample: PBMCs. DNA for the CDR3: TGTGCCAGCAGTGAGGTCCTAGCGGGGTTAGGTACGCAGTATTTT. The encoded protein is CASSEVLAGLGTQYF. Based on the CDR3 plus reference TRBV2 and TRBJ2-3, the full variable domain is EPEVTQTPSHQVTQMGQEVILRCVPISNHLYFYWYRQILGQKVEFLVSFYNNEISEKSEIFDDQFSVERPDGSNFTLKIRSTKLEDSAMYFCASSEVLAGLGTQYFGPGTRLTVL.